The 2 T cell receptor beta chains in this list originate from one sample, sequenced in a study of blood T cell repertoires in COVID-19 (TCRdb year 2020). The library was prepared using the immunoSEQ multiplex PCR assay. In its TCRdb copy, this immuneACCESS table keeps in-frame sequences only and misses some clones. Where compared with another copy, unresolved V genes explain less than half of these, and the others have no known cause. This sample is represented by under 85,000 clones; roughly nine tenths of them were singletons. The ten largest clones represent roughly 5.3% of the sample. Material: peripheral blood. The receptors were sampled from an elderly woman with active or convalescent COVID-19.

The chain couples TRBV11-2 to TRBJ2-3; D perhaps matches TRBD2 (7 bases). There are 15 residues in the CDR3. Germline CDR1 SGHAT, CDR2 FQNNGV. Trimming left V 0 bases short and J 5 bases short, with 12 bases between. CDR3 nucleotide sequence: TGTGCCAGCAGCTTAGATGGGAGGGGGGAAGATACGCAGTATTTT. It specifies CASSLDGRGEDTQYF. The entire variable domain, with the rest obtained from reference TRBV11-2 and TRBJ2-3, is as follows: EAGVAQSPRYKIIEKRQSVAFWCNPISGHATLYWYQQILGQGPKLLIQFQNNGVVDDSQLPKDRFSAERLKGVDSTLKIQPAKLEDSAVYLCASSLDGRGEDTQYFGPGTRLTVL.

The V and J genes are TRBV7-9 and TRBJ1-1; D is uncertain. Trimming took 4 bases from V and 4 from J, leaving 10 bases between them. The V gene's germline CDR1 is SEHNR and CDR2 FQNEAQ (reference sequence). The CDR3 covers 13 residues. Here the CDR3 DNA reads TGTGCCAGCAGCTCCCAGGAGGGCACTGAAGCTTTCTTT. Protein: CASSSQEGTEAFF.